These T cell receptor beta chains were read from a single sample in a study of T cell repertoires in cytomegalovirus infection. MiXCR, run by TCRdb on the reads, gives a single entry per CDR3 protein. The sample gives approximately 500,000 distinct CDR3 sequences, about 17% of which show up once; 24% is in the top ten. Sequenced: CD8+ T cells from PBMCs. The origin of the receptors is a human donor in good health (CMV status not recorded). Some clones in this sample may be carry-over from other donors' samples. The CDR3 runs from the conserved cysteine through the conserved F or W. Fields, in order: J gene, clone size, D gene, V gene, CDR3 DNA, CDR3 protein. D genes are given only for firm matches. Clone size is not always given. Where it is, it says once, few, many or a class for expanded clones.

J gene: TRBJ2-7; clone size: many; D gene: TRBD2; V gene: TRBV12-3/TRBV12-4; CDR3 DNA: TGTGCCAGCACCCCAGGACTAGCTAGCTCCTACGAGCAGTACTTC; CDR3 protein: CASTPGLASSYEQYF
J gene: TRBJ2-3; clone size: many; D gene: TRBD1; V gene: TRBV6-1; CDR3 DNA: TGTGCCAGCAGCCGGGACAGGGCTCCAGATACGCAGTATTTT; CDR3 protein: CASSRDRAPDTQYF
J gene: TRBJ2-7; clone size: NA; D gene: TRBD2; V gene: TRBV4-1; CDR3 DNA: TGCGCCAGCAGCCAAGACGCGGGAGTGGACGAGCAGTACTTC; CDR3 protein: CASSQDAGVDEQYF
J gene: TRBJ2-2; clone size: many; D gene: NA; V gene: TRBV28; CDR3 DNA: TGTGCCAGCAGTTCTAGACGGGCCCCGAACACCGGGGAGCTGTTTTTT; CDR3 protein: CASSSRRAPNTGELFF
J gene: TRBJ2-5; clone size: few; D gene: TRBD2; V gene: TRBV15; CDR3 DNA: TGTGCCACCAGCAGATTCGGGACTAAGTACCAAGAGACCCAGTACTTC; CDR3 protein: CATSRFGTKYQETQYF
J gene: TRBJ2-3; clone size: NA; D gene: NA; V gene: TRBV2; CDR3 DNA: TGTGCCAGCAGTTCCCAGAGTATTAGCACAGATACGCAGTATTTT; CDR3 protein: CASSSQSISTDTQYF
J gene: TRBJ1-1; clone size: many; D gene: TRBD1; V gene: TRBV4-2; CDR3 DNA: TGTGCCAGCAGCCCGACAGGGGGGCCCCAGAACACTGAAGCTTTCTTT; CDR3 protein: CASSPTGGPQNTEAFF
J gene: TRBJ1-5; clone size: NA; D gene: NA; V gene: TRBV24-1; CDR3 DNA: TGTGCCACCAGTACAGAGGATTATAGCAATCAGCCCCAGCATTTT; CDR3 protein: CATSTEDYSNQPQHF
J gene: TRBJ2-3; clone size: NA; D gene: NA; V gene: TRBV5-5; CDR3 DNA: TGTGCCAGCAGCTTGGACATGGTTATAGGATTCTCTAGCACAGATACGCAGTATTTT; CDR3 protein: CASSLDMVIGFSSTDTQYF
J gene: TRBJ1-1; clone size: NA; D gene: NA; V gene: TRBV9; CDR3 DNA: TGTGCCAGCAGCAGCCCGGTTTTAGACGACACTGAAGCTTTCTTT; CDR3 protein: CASSSPVLDDTEAFF
J gene: TRBJ2-2; clone size: many; D gene: TRBD2; V gene: TRBV11-2; CDR3 DNA: TGTGCCAGCAGCTCCAGGACTAGCGGGACCGGGGAGCTGTTTTTT; CDR3 protein: CASSSRTSGTGELFF
J gene: TRBJ1-1; clone size: many; D gene: NA; V gene: TRBV27; CDR3 DNA: TGTGCCAGCAGGCCCCCGGGACACTTCAACACTGAAGCTTTCTTT; CDR3 protein: CASRPPGHFNTEAFF
J gene: TRBJ2-1; clone size: NA; D gene: NA; V gene: TRBV19; CDR3 DNA: TGTGCCAGTAGCTCGACTAGATTCAATGAGCAGTTCTTC; CDR3 protein: CASSSTRFNEQFF
J gene: TRBJ2-1; clone size: many; D gene: NA; V gene: TRBV7-9; CDR3 DNA: TGTGCCAGCAGCCCCACTATTTGGGGTGAGCAGTTCTTC; CDR3 protein: CASSPTIWGEQFF
J gene: TRBJ2-7; clone size: many; D gene: NA; V gene: TRBV7-8; CDR3 DNA: TGTGCCAGTAAGAGTAGGACATTTCCTTACGAGCAGTACTTC; CDR3 protein: CASKSRTFPYEQYF
J gene: TRBJ2-1; clone size: few; D gene: NA; V gene: TRBV10-3; CDR3 DNA: TGTGCCATCAGTGAGTCGAGGGAGGTGGGGCAGTTCTTC; CDR3 protein: CAISESREVGQFF
J gene: TRBJ2-6; clone size: NA; D gene: TRBD2; V gene: TRBV6-5; CDR3 DNA: TGTGCCAGCAGTTACTCCGGGTGCCCGACTAGCGAGAGCTCTGGGGCCAACGTCCTGACTTTC; CDR3 protein: CASSYSGCPTSESSGANVLTF
J gene: TRBJ1-2; clone size: few; D gene: NA; V gene: TRBV27; CDR3 DNA: TGTGCCAGCAGTCCTCCGGGGGGATATGGCTACACCTTC; CDR3 protein: CASSPPGGYGYTF
J gene: TRBJ2-3; clone size: NA; D gene: TRBD1; V gene: TRBV9; CDR3 DNA: TGTGCCAGCAGCGCACAGGACAGGGGGGTAGATACGCAGTATTTT; CDR3 protein: CASSAQDRGVDTQYF
J gene: TRBJ1-5; clone size: few; D gene: NA; V gene: TRBV18; CDR3 DNA: TGTGCCAGCTCACCTCGGGACACACAAAGGTCCCAGCATTTT; CDR3 protein: CASSPRDTQRSQHF
J gene: TRBJ2-5; clone size: NA; D gene: NA; V gene: TRBV15; CDR3 DNA: TGTGCCACCAGCGGCCCCCCCGAGGAGACCCAGTACTTC; CDR3 protein: CATSGPPEETQYF
J gene: TRBJ2-3; clone size: few; D gene: NA; V gene: TRBV15; CDR3 DNA: TGTGCCACCAGCAGAGCCAGGGGAGTAGATACGCAGTATTTT; CDR3 protein: CATSRARGVDTQYF
J gene: TRBJ2-3; clone size: few; D gene: TRBD1; V gene: TRBV11-2; CDR3 DNA: TGTGCCAGCCAGGGGGCGCGAGTAGATACGCAGTATTTT; CDR3 protein: CASQGARVDTQYF
J gene: TRBJ1-5; clone size: many; D gene: NA; V gene: TRBV2; CDR3 DNA: TGTGCCAGCAGCGAGGGCAATCAGCCCCAGCATTTT; CDR3 protein: CASSEGNQPQHF
J gene: TRBJ1-1; clone size: few; D gene: NA; V gene: TRBV12-3/TRBV12-4; CDR3 DNA: TGTGCCACCCAGGGGAGCACTGAAGCTTTCTTT; CDR3 protein: CATQGSTEAFF
J gene: TRBJ2-7; clone size: few; D gene: TRBD1; V gene: TRBV5-6; CDR3 DNA: TGTGCCAGCAGCTTGGGACAGGGGATTTTCTACGAGCAGTACTTC; CDR3 protein: CASSLGQGIFYEQYF
J gene: TRBJ2-1; clone size: NA; D gene: TRBD2; V gene: TRBV4-1; CDR3 DNA: TGCGCCAGCAGCCCCCGACTAGCGGGGGGCCGCGGGGGGAATGAGCAGTTCTTC; CDR3 protein: CASSPRLAGGRGGNEQFF
J gene: TRBJ1-1; clone size: many; D gene: NA; V gene: TRBV7-9; CDR3 DNA: TGTGCCAGCAGCTCACCCTCCGCAGGCGAAAACACTGAAGCTTTCTTT; CDR3 protein: CASSSPSAGENTEAFF